Listed below are T cell receptor beta chains from one sample, sequenced in a study of blood T cell repertoires in COVID-19. The method was immunoSEQ multiplex PCR; TCRdb's version includes in-frame clones alone and lacks a portion of them. Among about 480,000 clones listed, 70% to 90% were seen once. The sequencing sample was made of peripheral blood. These receptors were obtained from a woman in her forties or fifties with COVID-19, enrolled during active disease. CDR3s include the opening cysteine and the closing phenylalanine or tryptophan.

j_gene | v_gene | CDR3aa
TRBJ2-7 | TRBV5-1 | CASSSTPLALYEQYF
TRBJ1-5 | TRBV6-5 | CASSRSQGSNQPQHF
TRBJ2-7 | TRBV18 | CASSLRGGSSYEQYF
TRBJ1-2 | TRBV3-1/TRBV3-2 | CASSQTSFQGGYTF
TRBJ2-4 | TRBV28 | CASSLSGVTKNIQYF
TRBJ1-1 | TRBV5-1 | CASSPSRDTEAFF
TRBJ2-7 | TRBV11-2 | CASSFNPSRGEQYF
TRBJ2-7 | TRBV29-1 | CSVLPVDNSYEQYF
TRBJ2-3 | TRBV19 | CATLSASTDTQYF
TRBJ2-7 | TRBV19 | CASSLGGEEQYF
TRBJ1-2 | TRBV27 | CASSRGQHHGYTF
TRBJ2-6 | TRBV29-1 | CSVGRGSSGANVLTF
TRBJ1-1 | TRBV18 | CASSPRRGFGINTEAFF
TRBJ1-2 | TRBV6-5 | CASSLTGADYGYTF
TRBJ2-3 | TRBV7-2 | CASSSRPRGTQYF
TRBJ1-5 | TRBV7-9 | CASSSQAGTEREPQHF
TRBJ1-6 | TRBV12-5 | CASGYSRGTGSPLHF
TRBJ1-1 | TRBV6-6 | CASRPNVGTEAFF
TRBJ1-3 | TRBV6-5 | CASSYPASGGNTIYF
TRBJ2-1 | TRBV4-1 | CASSQVAAKDEQFF
TRBJ2-2 | TRBV3-1/TRBV3-2 | CASSVAGVTGELFF
TRBJ2-7 | TRBV11-2 | CASSLPAAPGSYEQYF
TRBJ2-7 | TRBV5-5 | CASTAGGGTSYEQYF
TRBJ1-2 | TRBV6-5 | CASRAGTNYSFTF
TRBJ2-6 | TRBV27 | CASLSGANVLTF
TRBJ2-7 | TRBV6-5 | CASSYYQTSGEDEQYF
TRBJ1-4 | TRBV14 | CASSQWTGAGEKLFF
TRBJ1-2 | TRBV20-1 | CSASRLGRGYTF
TRBJ2-1 | TRBV11-2 | CASSLVAGGVNEQFF
TRBJ2-2 | TRBV2 | CASSDPTDIPTTGELFF
TRBJ1-2 | TRBV9 | CASKGGGVSEGYTF
TRBJ1-6 | TRBV5-1 | CASRQGSYNSPLHF
TRBJ2-5 | TRBV7-2 | CASSLAHRARVETQYF
TRBJ2-1 | TRBV7-2 | CASSLTGTGLAREQFF
TRBJ2-6 | TRBV29-1 | CSVESPGGSVGANVLTF
TRBJ2-7 | TRBV6-1 | CASSEWAGSYEQYF
TRBJ2-6 | TRBV5-1 | CASNNPGSGANVLTF
TRBJ2-1 | TRBV19 | CASSTGLANSYNEQFF
TRBJ2-1 | TRBV24-1 | CATRGPRGNEQFF
TRBJ2-2 | TRBV7-7 | CASSLMGGAGAINTGELFF
TRBJ1-2 | TRBV2 | CASSEQGLNYGYTF
TRBJ1-5 | TRBV3-1/TRBV3-2 | CASSQFHSSNQPQHF
TRBJ2-1 | TRBV2 | CASTTRQDSYNEQFF
TRBJ2-2 | TRBV7-9 | CASSSSGGTGELFF
TRBJ1-5 | TRBV19 | CASSMGQGGNQPQHF
TRBJ1-2 | TRBV2 | CASRPDRDGYTF
TRBJ2-1 | TRBV27 | CASGLAGEEQFF
TRBJ2-5 | TRBV30 | CAWSSSGGIQETQYF
TRBJ2-3 | TRBV3-1/TRBV3-2 | CASSPIRGQGTDTQYF